These T cell receptor beta chains were read from a single sample in a study of T cell responses to AZD1222 COVID-19 vaccine. Libraries were prepared by immunoSEQ multiplex PCR; TCRdb keeps only in-frame clonotypes and omits some of them. Of roughly 70,000 clones listed, 86% are singletons. Specimen: peripheral blood, collected on day 0 of AZD1222 vaccination. The receptors shown here come from an adult in good health. Each CDR3 is given with its conserved first and last residue. A D gene is named only where the DNA matches it firmly.

D gene: TRBD2; V gene: TRBV7-2; J gene: TRBJ2-3; CDR3 protein: CASSADRGGTDTQYF
D gene: -; V gene: TRBV19; J gene: TRBJ2-5; CDR3 protein: CASSIAPDRETQYF
D gene: -; V gene: TRBV28; J gene: TRBJ1-5; CDR3 protein: CASNGGAVGQPQHF
D gene: -; V gene: TRBV7-3; J gene: TRBJ2-3; CDR3 protein: CASSLGRTDTQYF
D gene: -; V gene: TRBV2; J gene: TRBJ2-3; CDR3 protein: CASNRGSDTQYF
D gene: TRBD2; V gene: TRBV19; J gene: TRBJ2-5; CDR3 protein: CASSVTRGLAGVQYF
D gene: -; V gene: TRBV28; J gene: TRBJ2-1; CDR3 protein: CASRTLGGNYNEQFF
D gene: -; V gene: TRBV7-2; J gene: TRBJ1-5; CDR3 protein: CASSLEGRGNQPQHF
D gene: -; V gene: TRBV6-4; J gene: TRBJ2-6; CDR3 protein: CASSDSGGSGANVLTF
D gene: TRBD2; V gene: TRBV29-1; J gene: TRBJ2-3; CDR3 protein: CSVRTSGGAGTQYF
D gene: TRBD2; V gene: TRBV9; J gene: TRBJ2-1; CDR3 protein: CASSVGTSNEQFF
D gene: TRBD2; V gene: TRBV5-1; J gene: TRBJ2-1; CDR3 protein: CASSLAGAGPGFNEQFF
D gene: -; V gene: TRBV30; J gene: TRBJ1-5; CDR3 protein: CAWSRRGGYNSNQPQHF
D gene: TRBD1; V gene: TRBV30; J gene: TRBJ2-7; CDR3 protein: CAWRKAGGQYF
D gene: -; V gene: TRBV2; J gene: TRBJ1-4; CDR3 protein: CASSRTDNEKLFF
D gene: -; V gene: TRBV12-3/TRBV12-4; J gene: TRBJ1-1; CDR3 protein: CASSFYTEAFF
D gene: -; V gene: TRBV7-3; J gene: TRBJ2-1; CDR3 protein: CASSLRGGSLVTSSYNEQFF
D gene: TRBD1; V gene: TRBV5-4; J gene: TRBJ1-3; CDR3 protein: CASSMTGGRGNTIYF
D gene: -; V gene: TRBV6-5; J gene: TRBJ2-3; CDR3 protein: CATANPAWEDTQYF
D gene: -; V gene: TRBV7-6; J gene: TRBJ1-6; CDR3 protein: CASSPDHSYNSPLHF
D gene: -; V gene: TRBV7-9; J gene: TRBJ1-4; CDR3 protein: CASSRDPTNEKLFF
D gene: -; V gene: TRBV3-1/TRBV3-2; J gene: TRBJ1-3; CDR3 protein: CASSQDWGGDSGNTIYF
D gene: -; V gene: TRBV28; J gene: TRBJ1-5; CDR3 protein: CASSSGADHQPQHF
D gene: TRBD2; V gene: TRBV3-1/TRBV3-2; J gene: TRBJ2-3; CDR3 protein: CASSPTSGRACTKDTQYF
D gene: TRBD2; V gene: TRBV18; J gene: TRBJ2-3; CDR3 protein: CASSPLSGGAPDTQYF
D gene: -; V gene: TRBV12-3/TRBV12-4; J gene: TRBJ1-4; CDR3 protein: CASSFSGDEKLFF
D gene: -; V gene: TRBV10-2; J gene: TRBJ2-5; CDR3 protein: CASSVIGSQETQYF
D gene: -; V gene: TRBV21-1; J gene: TRBJ2-3; CDR3 protein: CASKGGTGTPSSFTQYF
D gene: -; V gene: TRBV14; J gene: TRBJ1-3; CDR3 protein: CASGEQGTSGNTIYF
D gene: TRBD1; V gene: TRBV10-3; J gene: TRBJ2-3; CDR3 protein: CAITSGQTTDTQYF
D gene: -; V gene: TRBV20-1; J gene: TRBJ1-2; CDR3 protein: CSAKNGYTF
D gene: TRBD1; V gene: TRBV29-1; J gene: TRBJ1-1; CDR3 protein: CSVAPGQGVIRNTEAFF
D gene: -; V gene: TRBV5-4; J gene: TRBJ2-5; CDR3 protein: CASSLGTSGETQYF
D gene: -; V gene: TRBV4-3; J gene: TRBJ1-6; CDR3 protein: CASSQSGDIMKNSPLHF
D gene: -; V gene: TRBV15; J gene: TRBJ1-1; CDR3 protein: CATSRDNVDTEAFF
D gene: TRBD1; V gene: TRBV7-2; J gene: TRBJ1-1; CDR3 protein: CASSLQAQGASTEAFF
D gene: -; V gene: TRBV6-5; J gene: TRBJ2-6; CDR3 protein: CASSYSGVSGANVLTF
D gene: TRBD1; V gene: TRBV2; J gene: TRBJ1-2; CDR3 protein: CASSLPGQGNGYTF
D gene: -; V gene: TRBV5-4; J gene: TRBJ2-2; CDR3 protein: CASSLGPGGELFF
D gene: TRBD2; V gene: TRBV7-3; J gene: TRBJ2-1; CDR3 protein: CASSPHSGSSYNEQFF
D gene: TRBD1; V gene: TRBV24-1; J gene: TRBJ2-7; CDR3 protein: CATSDLRTGSYEQYF
D gene: TRBD1; V gene: TRBV3-1/TRBV3-2; J gene: TRBJ1-2; CDR3 protein: CASSQAGTGHGYTF
D gene: -; V gene: TRBV28; J gene: TRBJ1-6; CDR3 protein: CASRLDSHLSYNSPLHF
D gene: TRBD2; V gene: TRBV9; J gene: TRBJ2-3; CDR3 protein: CASSLEAAGGADTQYF
D gene: -; V gene: TRBV5-5; J gene: TRBJ1-1; CDR3 protein: CASSLGNEAFF
D gene: -; V gene: TRBV15; J gene: TRBJ2-7; CDR3 protein: CATSGRAGQNYEQYF
D gene: -; V gene: TRBV7-9; J gene: TRBJ1-1; CDR3 protein: CASSPAQGRGTEAFF
D gene: -; V gene: TRBV28; J gene: TRBJ1-5; CDR3 protein: CASSSYRVSQPQHF
D gene: TRBD2; V gene: TRBV7-3; J gene: TRBJ2-3; CDR3 protein: CASSLFAGVMNTQYF
D gene: -; V gene: TRBV7-8; J gene: TRBJ2-1; CDR3 protein: CASKVEGWGSSYNEQFF
D gene: -; V gene: TRBV28; J gene: TRBJ1-1; CDR3 protein: CASSLSHNTEAFF
D gene: TRBD1; V gene: TRBV9; J gene: TRBJ1-2; CDR3 protein: CASSPTLTGGGGGYTF
D gene: -; V gene: TRBV6-5; J gene: TRBJ1-1; CDR3 protein: CASSSQPQGDTEAFF
D gene: -; V gene: TRBV19; J gene: TRBJ2-2; CDR3 protein: CASSILGQTTNTGELFF
D gene: -; V gene: TRBV3-1/TRBV3-2; J gene: TRBJ2-7; CDR3 protein: CASSPPVGYEQYF